Below are 10 T cell receptor beta chains sequenced from a single sample in a study of OX40 agonist ivuxolimab in advanced cancers. TCRdb keeps only in-frame clones here, not all; method: immunoSEQ multiplex PCR. This sample has around 29,000 clones, with roughly 87% found just once. The starting material was CD4+ or CD8+ T cells sorted from blood, obtained in a trial of the OX40 agonist ivuxolimab. The receptors were sampled from an adult with an advanced solid tumor such as melanoma, head and neck, liver or kidney cancer.

The chain uses TRBV6-5 and TRBJ1-1; no clear D. Germline loops: CDR1 MNHEY, CDR2 SVGAGI. V lost 0 bases and J 1 base, leaving 6 bases between the germline ends. The CDR3 sequence is 14 residues long. CDR3 loop: CASSYSMGNTEAFF. The CDR3 DNA reads as TGTGCCAGCAGTTACTCGATGGGGAACACTGAAGCTTTCTTT.

There are a few counts of this clone. The V call is TRBV25-1, the J call TRBJ2-7; D not resolved. With 6 bases removed from V and 0 bases from J, the gap between germline ends came to 6 bases. Germline-derived CDR1 and CDR2 are MGHDK and SYGVNS. This CDR3 comprises 12 residues. CDR3 nucleotides: TGTGCCAGCAGACATTCCTCCTACGAGCAGTACTTC. Its protein is CASRHSSYEQYF.

The chain joins TRBV6-6 to TRBJ1-2; 7 nucleotides match TRBD1. V lost 7 bases, J lost 7 bases, and 9 bases stayed unmatched. Germline loops: CDR1 MNHNY, CDR2 SVGAGI (reference sequence). CDR3 length: 13 amino acids. CDR3 residues: CASTRQGPGGYTF. CDR3 bases: TGTGCCAGCACCAGACAGGGCCCCGGTGGCTACACCTTC.

This rearrangement joins TRBV27 to TRBJ2-1, with 14 positions matching TRBD2. The CDR3 sequence is 15 residues long. Germline V gene data show CDR1 as MNHEY and CDR2 as SMNVEV (reference sequence). Trimming took 4 bases from V and 4 from J; bases not matched to a gene: 0. CDR3 DNA sequence: TGTGCCAGCAGTTGGACTAGCGGGGGGTACAATGAGCAGTTCTTC. This gives the protein CASSWTSGGYNEQFF.

Notes on this clone: Other DNA sequences in the same sample also yield this CDR3. The CDR3 region is CASSPGLAGSEQYF. In DNA form, the CDR3 reads TGTGCCAGCAGCCCGGGACTGGCGGGTAGCGAGCAGTACTTC. The chain employs TRBV9 and TRBJ2-7, with D maybe TRBD2 (6 bases). The germline V gene has CDR1 SGDLS and CDR2 YYNGEE. Trimming removed 4 bases at V and 6 bases at J, with 17 bases between. This CDR3 spans 14 amino acids.

This chain connects TRBV11-2 to TRBJ2-1; 13 bases line up with TRBD2. Per the germline V gene, CDR1 is SGHAT and CDR2 is FQNNGV. Trimming cost V 4 bases and J 4 bases; bases outside gene matches: 4. This CDR3 region has 16 residues. The CDR3 sequence: CASSSATSGGYNEQFF. DNA for the CDR3: TGTGCCAGCAGCTCAGCGACTAGCGGGGGGTACAATGAGCAGTTCTTC.

This clone showed up just once. The chain uses TRBV9 and TRBJ2-1, with 11 bases aligning to TRBD2. This CDR3 is 16 amino acids long. With V trimmed by 4 bases and J by 3 bases, 6 bases remained unmatched. The germline V gene has CDR1 SGDLS and CDR2 YYNGEE. The CDR3 region is CASSPRLAGIYNEQFF. CDR3 sequence (DNA): TGTGCCAGCAGCCCCCGACTAGCGGGGATCTACAATGAGCAGTTCTTC.

This clone appeared a few times. J is TRBJ2-7 and V is TRBV7-3; 15 bases map to TRBD2. The V and J ends lost 5 bases and 5 bases, in that order; junction bases with no gene match: 7. The germline V gene encodes CDR1 SGHTA and CDR2 FQGTGA. This CDR3 is 16 amino acids long. CDR3 residues: CASSPGTSGGFDEQYF. The CDR3 DNA reads TGTGCCAGCAGCCCCGGGACTAGCGGGGGGTTCGACGAGCAGTACTTC. The variable domain in full, with the rest retrieved from reference TRBV7-3 and TRBJ2-7, is GAGVSQTPSNKVTEKGKYVELRCDPISGHTALYWYRQSLGQGPEFLIYFQGTGAADDSGLPNDRFFAVRPEGSVSTLKIQRTERGDSAVYLCASSPGTSGGFDEQYFGPGTRLTVT.

This clone was found once. This chain uses TRBV6-5 with TRBJ1-1; 7 bases map to TRBD1. The CDR3 covers 12 residues. Unmatched junction bases numbered 4, after V lost 8 bases and J lost 4 bases. Germline values: CDR1 MNHEY, CDR2 SVGAGI. CDR3 in amino acids: CASVSGGTEAFF. The CDR3, as DNA: TGTGCCAGCGTGTCAGGGGGCACTGAAGCTTTCTTT.

The rearrangement links TRBV5-4 to TRBJ2-3; D is ambiguous. Deletions cut 4 bases from V and 0 bases from J, with 15 bases between. CDR1 is SGHNT and CDR2 is YYREEE in the germline V gene (reference sequence). CDR3 length: 16 residues. The CDR3 region is CASSGDGYTSTDTQYF. The CDR3 region has the DNA TGTGCCAGCAGCGGAGACGGTTATACTAGCACAGATACGCAGTATTTT.